These 22 T cell receptor beta chains were all obtained from the same sample, sequenced in a study of CD8+CD57+ T cells in acquired aplastic anemia. Profiling that covered TCR beta VDJ and CDR3 relied on genomic DNA as its template. TCRdb used MiXCR to reprocess the reads, holding one entry per CDR3 protein. The sample includes approximately 250,000 distinct CDR3 sequences, roughly 82% of them seen just once. It was patients with CD8+CD57+ cell expansion by flow cytometry who were chosen for sequencing. The source material was sorted CD4+, CD8+, or CD8+CD57+ T cells (not recorded which) from PBMCs. All receptors derive from a human donor with aplastic anemia.

CDR3 in amino acids: CASSGGGGAQETQYF. In DNA form, the CDR3 reads TGTGCCAGCAGCGGCGGAGGGGGGGCGCAAGAGACCCAGTACTTC. The chain has TRBV9 and TRBJ2-5, with D tentatively TRBD2 (7 bases). The germline V gene encodes CDR1 SGDLS and CDR2 YYNGEE. Trimming left V 3 bases short and J 2 bases short, with 14 bases between. The CDR3 is made up of 15 amino acids. The complete variable domain, with remaining parts taken from reference TRBV9 and TRBJ2-5, reads DSGVTQTPKHLITATGQRVTLRCSPRSGDLSVYWYQQSLDQGLQFLIQYYNGEERAKGNILERFSAQQFPDLHSELNLSSLELGDSALYFCASSGGGGAQETQYFGPGTRLLVL.

This clonotype has just one count. The rearrangement links TRBV20-1 to TRBJ2-3; D is uncertain. CDR1 DFQATT and CDR2 SNEGSKA come from the germline V gene (reference sequence). This CDR3 is built from 15 residues. The V end lost 7 bases, the J end lost 4 bases, and 21 bases lay between the germline ends. CDR3 bases: TGCAGTGTCACGGATCCACACACCTACGCAGATACGCAGTATTTT. It yields the protein CSVTDPHTYADTQYF.

Regarding this clonotype: The conserved phenylalanine or tryptophan is not found at the CDR3 terminus, so this likely reflects a read error. The DNA is left out, because the CDR3 cannot be placed on it with certainty; the CDR3 is given as TCRdb lists it. V usage is TRBV3-1 and J usage is TRBJ2-3; the listed D gene, TRBD2, was not tested against the DNA. Ends included, the CDR3 has 14 residues. Germline V gives CDR1 LGHDT, CDR2 YNNKEL (reference sequence). The CDR3 protein is CASSPPGGPDTNCL.

This clonotype was recorded many times. The chain combines TRBV20-1 with TRBJ1-1, with 9 bases identical to TRBD1. Trimming cost V 0 bases and J 5 bases; bases outside gene matches: 4. The CDR3 has 14 residues. Germline V gene sequence: CDR1 DFQATT, CDR2 SNEGSKA (reference sequence). The CDR3 bases are TGCAGTGCTAGAGAAGGGACAGGGTATACTGAAGCTTTCTTT. The encoded protein is CSAREGTGYTEAFF.

This chain joins TRBV7-8 and TRBJ2-3; D perhaps matches TRBD2 (5 bases). V shed 4 bases and J shed 8 bases, with 16 bases lying between them. Germline CDR1 reads SGHVS; CDR2 reads FQNEAQ. The CDR3 contains 14 residues. The CDR3 spells CASSSRPEATTQYF. CDR3 coding DNA: TGTGCCAGCAGCTCCCGTCCGGAGGCAACTACGCAGTATTTT.

J is TRBJ1-2 and V is TRBV11-2; the D gene is possibly TRBD1 (6 bases). This CDR3 has 15 residues. Trimming removed 5 bases from V and 8 bases from J, with 21 bases in between. CDR1 is SGHAT and CDR2 is FQNNGV in the germline V gene. The CDR3 DNA is TGTGCCAGCAGCCTAACAGGGAGCAGTGTGCAAGGCTACACCTTC. Its protein product is CASSLTGSSVQGYTF.

The V call is TRBV14, the J call TRBJ1-2; TRBD1 aligns across 7 bases. The CDR3 spans 13 residues. Germline CDR1 SGHDN, CDR2 FVKESK. With 0 bases clipped from V and 10 bases from J, the junction kept 5 bases outside the gene matches. The CDR3 sequence is CASSQETGRVYTF. CDR3 nucleotide sequence: TGTGCCAGCAGCCAAGAGACAGGGCGTGTCTACACCTTC.

The chain links TRBV7-2 to TRBJ1-2; D is unresolved. Deletions cut 1 base from V and 7 bases from J, with 10 bases between. The germline CDR1 and CDR2 sequences are SGHTA and FQGNSA. The CDR3 covers 13 residues. CDR3 in amino acids: CASSLGRAPGYTF. The CDR3 region has the DNA TGTGCCAGCAGCTTAGGAAGGGCCCCTGGCTACACCTTC.

The chain combines TRBV9 with TRBJ2-3; D remains unclear. Germline lookup yields CDR1 SGDLS and CDR2 YYNGEE. V was clipped by 0 bases and J by 15 bases, with 20 bases between them. The CDR3 loop spans 14 amino acids. The DNA of the CDR3 is TGTGCCAGCAGCGTAGGGGTATCGAGAAATAAGCCCTATTTT. Its translation is CASSVGVSRNKPYF.

The chain joins TRBV10-3 to TRBJ2-5; 7 bases agree with TRBD1. The CDR3 covers 15 residues. Trimming took 6 bases from V and 3 from J; bases not matched to a gene: 10. From germline, CDR1 is ENHRY and CDR2 SYGVKD. CDR3 sequence reads: CAISQGEQGKETQYF. DNA of the CDR3: TGTGCCATCAGCCAGGGGGAACAGGGGAAAGAGACCCAGTACTTC.

This clonotype was counted only a few times. The J gene is TRBJ2-7, the V gene TRBV7-2; maybe TRBD2 (5 bases). CDR1 SGHTA and CDR2 FQGNSA come from the germline V gene. This CDR3 contains 15 residues. The V and J ends lost 1 base and 3 bases respectively, with 13 bases between them. The DNA for the CDR3 is TGTGCCAGCAGCTTAGTCCCGGGGAAGGACTACGAGCAGTACTTC. Protein: CASSLVPGKDYEQYF.

CDR3 in amino acids: CASGGGGKVKQYF. The DNA for the CDR3 is TGTGCCAGCGGGGGAGGGGGGAAAGTTAAGCAGTATTTT. V usage is TRBV9 and J usage is TRBJ2-3; D perhaps matches TRBD2 (7 bases). V was shortened by 7 bases and J by 11 bases, with 20 bases between the two germline ends. The CDR3 length is 13 residues. Germline assignment: CDR1 SGDLS and CDR2 YYNGEE.

The chain employs TRBV7-2 and TRBJ2-3; D is ambiguous. The V end lost 3 bases, the J end lost 15 bases, and 22 bases lay between the germline ends. Germline loops: CDR1 SGHTA, CDR2 FQGNSA. The CDR3 is 14 residues long. CDR3 coding DNA: TGTGCCAGCAGCTTCACGTCTCTGGCCACTACATATTATTTT. It translates to CASSFTSLATTYYF.

The J gene is TRBJ2-5, the V gene TRBV7-9, with D maybe TRBD2 (6 bases). Germline lookup yields CDR1 SEHNR and CDR2 FQNEAQ (reference sequence). The CDR3 is 15 amino acids. V dropped 4 bases and J dropped 14 bases, with 26 bases sitting between them. In DNA, the CDR3 is TGTGCCAGCAGCTCCGCTCCCGGGAGAAAAGCTTTCTTTTACTTC. It encodes CASSSAPGRKAFFYF.

CDR3 DNA sequence: TGTGCCAGCAGCAGAGTTTTTGCTACAGATAAGTTCTTC. This codes for CASSRVFATDKFF. The chain has TRBV9 and TRBJ2-1; no firm D call. The CDR3 spans 13 residues. V was shortened by 4 bases and J by 14 bases, with 19 bases between the two germline ends. Germline assignment: CDR1 SGDLS and CDR2 YYNGEE. The whole variable domain, remainder taken from reference TRBV9 and TRBJ2-1, is DSGVTQTPKHLITATGQRVTLRCSPRSGDLSVYWYQQSLDQGLQFLIQYYNGEERAKGNILERFSAQQFPDLHSELNLSSLELGDSALYFCASSRVFATDKFFGPGTRLTVL.

This clonotype was seen only once. Since the CDR3 does not end with the conserved phenylalanine or tryptophan, this likely comes from a read error. Because the CDR3's place on the DNA is in doubt, the DNA is left out and the CDR3 is given as listed by TCRdb. The V call is TRBV2, the J call TRBJ1-5; the tabulated D call, TRBD1, remains unverified against the DNA. The CDR3 extends over 16 residues, inclusive of both ends. Germline V gene lookup returns CDR1 SNHLY and CDR2 FYNNEI. This chain's CDR3 is CASGDGGTDTQYSQPV.

The genes are TRBV7-2 and TRBJ2-1; D perhaps matches TRBD2 (5 bases). Trimming took off 3 bases at V and 8 bases at J, with 20 bases between the two ends. The CDR3 runs to 16 residues. The germline gives CDR1 SGHTA, CDR2 FQGNSA. The CDR3 here is CASSFTNSPGNDEQFF. CDR3 DNA: TGTGCCAGCAGCTTTACGAACAGCCCGGGGAACGATGAGCAGTTCTTC. The whole variable domain, remainder taken from reference TRBV7-2 and TRBJ2-1, is GAGVSQSPSNKVTEKGKDVELRCDPISGHTALYWYRQSLGQGLEFLIYFQGNSAPDKSGLPSDRFSAERTGGSVSTLTIQRTQQEDSAVYLCASSFTNSPGNDEQFFGPGTRLTVL.

This chain uses TRBV7-8 with TRBJ2-5; TRBD1 might be the D (5 bases). The V end was cut by 4 bases, the J end by 7 bases, with 13 bases between. Looked up from germline, CDR1 is SGHVS and CDR2 is FQNEAQ. The CDR3 extends over 13 amino acids. The CDR3 sequence is CASSSGLRTTQYF. As DNA, the CDR3 is TGTGCCAGCAGCTCAGGGTTGCGGACGACCCAGTACTTC.

In regard to this clonotype: The limits of the CDR3 on the DNA are not certain, so only TCRdb's listed CDR3 is given. J is TRBJ1-1 and V is TRBV7-8; TRBD1, the D gene given by the table, was not confirmed from the DNA. Germline CDR1 is SGHVS and CDR2 is FQNEAQ. The CDR3 is made up of 15 amino acids, end residues included. CDR3 loop: CASGDGRTDTQYFVF.

The chain employs TRBV7-8 and TRBJ2-1, with D possibly TRBD2 on 6 matching bases. V shed 0 bases and J shed 13 bases, with 22 bases lying between them. Germline V gene data show CDR1 as SGHVS and CDR2 as FQNEAQ. CDR3 length equals 16 residues. CDR3 DNA sequence: TGTGCCAGCAGCTTAGCGGGAGGTCCCGGTACCGCGTATCAGTTCTTC. Translated, it gives CASSLAGGPGTAYQFF.

The CDR3 sequence: CASSLGTLAYEQYF. The CDR3 bases are TGTGCCAGCAGCTTGGGCACGCTTGCGTACGAGCAGTACTTC. The chain joins TRBV5-5 to TRBJ2-7; no firm D call. There are 14 residues in the CDR3. V lost 0 bases and J 4 bases, leaving 11 bases between the germline ends. In germline, CDR1 is SGHKS, CDR2 YYEKEE (reference sequence).

Worth noting for this clonotype: Being one base from a much bigger clone, this may be a read error. The chain combines TRBV2 with TRBJ1-2; D might be TRBD1 (6 bases). V was trimmed by 8 bases and J by 11 bases, leaving 30 bases between them. Per germline, CDR1 SNHLY and CDR2 FYNNEI. This CDR3 region has 16 residues. The CDR3 loop is CASGYGGTDTQYFYTF. The CDR3 nucleotides are TGTGCCAGCGGGTACGGGGGCACAGATACGCAGTATTTTTACACCTTC.